This T cell receptor beta chain originates from a study of cytomegalovirus exposure and HLA in healthy donors. Study summary: Genetic ancestry analysis placed approximately 79% of the 410 or so donors that were genotyped in the Caucasian-associated cluster. Whole-study findings and limits: TCR beta V- and J-gene trimming, according to a later analysis, was linked to a missense DCLRE1C variant. As a later analysis revealed, the rate of TCR association differed by HLA locus, with DRB1 most and HLA-C fewest.

Of note for this clone: What it binds is not known.

Amplification used 60 Vbeta primers and 13 Jbeta primers. Clones were sequenced by immunoSEQ multiplex PCR, and TCRdb holds only the in-frame ones, with some missing. The sample has 150,000 or so clones, over 70% seen once. The sequence was obtained from a man aged 45-65 years in good health and CMV-seropositive. The sample taken for sequencing was PBMCs.

In DNA, the CDR3 is TGTGCCAGCGCCTTGGGACAGCTGAACACTGAAGCTTTCTTT. Amino acids: CASALGQLNTEAFF. The V call is TRBV18, the J call TRBJ1-1, with 7 bases lining up with TRBD1. The CDR3 spans 14 residues. V trimming: 8 bases; J trimming: 0 bases; junction bases outside the gene matches: 6. CDR1 and CDR2 from the germline V gene are KGHSH and LQKENI.